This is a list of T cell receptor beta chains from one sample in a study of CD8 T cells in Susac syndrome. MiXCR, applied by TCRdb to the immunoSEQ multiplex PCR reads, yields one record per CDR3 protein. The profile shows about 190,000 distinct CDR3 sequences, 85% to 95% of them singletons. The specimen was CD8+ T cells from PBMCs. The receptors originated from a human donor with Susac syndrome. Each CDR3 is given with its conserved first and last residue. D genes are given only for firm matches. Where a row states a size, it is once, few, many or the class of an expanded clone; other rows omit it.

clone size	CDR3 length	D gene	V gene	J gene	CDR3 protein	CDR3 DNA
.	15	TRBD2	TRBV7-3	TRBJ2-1	CASSLTAGGYNEQFF	TGTGCCAGCAGCTTAACGGCGGGGGGATACAATGAGCAGTTCTTC
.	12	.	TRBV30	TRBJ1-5	CAWNRGNQPQHF	TGTGCCTGGAATCGGGGAAATCAGCCCCAGCATTTT
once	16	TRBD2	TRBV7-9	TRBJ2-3	CASSPVIAGGTDTQYF	TGTGCCAGCAGCCCGGTCATAGCGGGGGGCACAGATACGCAGTATTTT
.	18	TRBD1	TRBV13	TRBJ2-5	CASSGTGARFDTKETQYF	TGTGCCAGCAGCGGAACAGGGGCCAGGTTTGATACCAAAGAGACCCAGTACTTC
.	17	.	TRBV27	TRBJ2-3	CASSLSSVALGSDTQYF	TGTGCCAGCAGTTTATCCTCTGTAGCTCTAGGCTCGGATACGCAGTATTTT
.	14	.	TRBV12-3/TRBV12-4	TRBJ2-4	CASGPWGSKNIQYF	TGTGCCAGCGGACCCTGGGGCTCCAAAAACATTCAGTACTTC
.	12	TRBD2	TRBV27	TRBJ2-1	CASRGGVNEQFF	TGTGCCAGCAGGGGAGGGGTCAATGAGCAGTTCTTC
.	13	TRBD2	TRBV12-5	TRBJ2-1	CASGWVAGNEQFF	TGTGCTAGTGGGTGGGTAGCGGGTAATGAGCAGTTCTTC
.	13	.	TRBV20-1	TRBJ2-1	CSARDVPENEQFF	TGCAGTGCTAGAGACGTACCAGAGAATGAGCAGTTCTTC
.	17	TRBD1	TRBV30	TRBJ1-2	CAWSLPQGTAPNYGYTF	TGTGCCTGGAGTCTACCTCAGGGGACAGCTCCTAACTATGGCTACACCTTC
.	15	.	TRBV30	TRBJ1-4	CAWTNGAGLPEKLFF	TGTGCCTGGACGAACGGGGCAGGGCTCCCTGAAAAACTGTTTTTT
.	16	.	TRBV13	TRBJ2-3	CASSLVTNLSTDTQYF	TGTGCCAGCAGCTTAGTAACTAACCTGAGCACAGATACGCAGTATTTT
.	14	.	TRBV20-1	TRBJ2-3	CSAHRLKETDTQYF	TGCAGTGCGCATCGCCTCAAGGAAACAGATACGCAGTATTTT
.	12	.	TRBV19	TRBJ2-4	CASSGGNGGQYF	TGTGCCAGTAGTGGTGGAAACGGGGGTCAGTACTTC
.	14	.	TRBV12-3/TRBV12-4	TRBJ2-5	CASSRTGGAETQYF	TGTGCCAGCAGTAGAACAGGGGGGGCAGAGACCCAGTACTTC
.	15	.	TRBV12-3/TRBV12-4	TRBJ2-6	CASSWSDSGANVLTF	TGTGCCAGCAGTTGGAGTGACTCTGGGGCCAACGTCCTGACTTTC
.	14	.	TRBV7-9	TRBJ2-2	CASSLPGHPGELFF	TGTGCCAGCAGCTTACCCGGACATCCAGGGGAGCTGTTTTTT